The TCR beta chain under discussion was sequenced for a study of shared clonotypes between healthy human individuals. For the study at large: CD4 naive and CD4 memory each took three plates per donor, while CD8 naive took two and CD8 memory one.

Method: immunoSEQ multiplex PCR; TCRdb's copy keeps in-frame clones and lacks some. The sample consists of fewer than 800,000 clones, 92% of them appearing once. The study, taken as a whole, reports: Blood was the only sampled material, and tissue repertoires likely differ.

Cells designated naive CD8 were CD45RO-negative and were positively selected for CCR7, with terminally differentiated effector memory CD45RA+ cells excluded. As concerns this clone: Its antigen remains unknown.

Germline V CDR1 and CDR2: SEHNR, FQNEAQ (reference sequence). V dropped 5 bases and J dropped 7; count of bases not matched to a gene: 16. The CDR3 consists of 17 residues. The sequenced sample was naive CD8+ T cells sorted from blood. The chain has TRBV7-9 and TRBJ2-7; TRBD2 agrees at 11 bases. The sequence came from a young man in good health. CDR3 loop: CASSLLAGATGVREQYF. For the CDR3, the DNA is TGTGCCAGCAGCCTACTAGCGGGAGCCACCGGTGTGAGAGAGCAGTACTTC. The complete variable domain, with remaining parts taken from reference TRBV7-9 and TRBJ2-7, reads DTGVSQNPRHKITKRGQNVTFRCDPISEHNRLYWYRQTLGQGPEFLTYFQNEAQLEKSRLLSDRFSAERPKGSFSTLEIQRTEQGDSAMYLCASSLLAGATGVREQYFGPGTRLTVT.